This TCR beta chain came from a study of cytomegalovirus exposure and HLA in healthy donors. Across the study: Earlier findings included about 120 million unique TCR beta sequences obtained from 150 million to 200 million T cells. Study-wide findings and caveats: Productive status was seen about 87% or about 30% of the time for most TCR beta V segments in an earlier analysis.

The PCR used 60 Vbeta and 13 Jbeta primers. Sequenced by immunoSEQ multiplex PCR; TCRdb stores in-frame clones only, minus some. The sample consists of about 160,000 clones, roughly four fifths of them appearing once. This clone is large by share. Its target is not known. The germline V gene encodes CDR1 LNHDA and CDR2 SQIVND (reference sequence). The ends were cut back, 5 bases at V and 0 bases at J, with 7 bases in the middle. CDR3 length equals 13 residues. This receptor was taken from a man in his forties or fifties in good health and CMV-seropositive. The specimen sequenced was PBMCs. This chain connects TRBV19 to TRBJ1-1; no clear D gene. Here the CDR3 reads CASSFTLNTEAFF. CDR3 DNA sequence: TGTGCCAGTAGTTTCACATTGAACACTGAAGCTTTCTTT. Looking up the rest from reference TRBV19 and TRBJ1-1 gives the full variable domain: DGGITQSPKYLFRKEGQNVTLSCEQNLNHDAMYWYRQDPGQGLRLIYYSQIVNDFQKGDIAEGYSVSREKKESFPLTVTSAQKNPTAFYLCASSFTLNTEAFFGQGTRLTVV.